This T cell receptor (beta chain) was sequenced in a study of T cell responses to AZD1222 COVID-19 vaccine. Of note for this clone: Its matching antigen is unknown.

Measured with immunoSEQ multiplex PCR; TCRdb has only the in-frame clones, and not every one. The data show about 150,000 clones, approximately 90% seen once. Trimming took off 3 bases at V and 2 bases at J, with 10 bases between the two ends. The CDR3 totals 13 residues. Germline-derived CDR1 and CDR2 are DFQATT and SNEGSKA (reference sequence). Whole-study findings and limits: Spike-specific TCR breadth rose after two AZD1222 doses, and depth rose as well. Mostly white British, mostly female donors; authors suggested clonal diversity may be underestimated. Spike-spanning, vaccine-associated CD4 TCRs were dominant at 160-218 and 743-854.

This receptor was taken from an adult in good health. Source: peripheral blood, taken on day 0 of AZD1222 vaccination. This chain connects TRBV20-1 to TRBJ1-2; TRBD1 is a possible D gene (5 bases). CDR3 region: CSASRQTNYGYTF. The DNA for the CDR3 is TGCAGTGCTAGTAGACAGACAAACTATGGCTACACCTTC.